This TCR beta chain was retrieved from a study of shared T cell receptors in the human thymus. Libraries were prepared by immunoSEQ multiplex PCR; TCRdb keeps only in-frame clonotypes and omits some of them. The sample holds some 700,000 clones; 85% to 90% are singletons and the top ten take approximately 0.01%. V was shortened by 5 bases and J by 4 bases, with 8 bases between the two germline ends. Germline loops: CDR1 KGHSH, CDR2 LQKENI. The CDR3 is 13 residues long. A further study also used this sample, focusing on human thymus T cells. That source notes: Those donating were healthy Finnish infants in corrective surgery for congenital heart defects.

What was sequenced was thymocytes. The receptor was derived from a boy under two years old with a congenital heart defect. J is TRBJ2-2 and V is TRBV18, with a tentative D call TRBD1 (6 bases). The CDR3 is CASSSDSTGELFF. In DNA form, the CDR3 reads TGTGCCAGCTCATCGGACAGCACCGGGGAGCTGTTTTTT. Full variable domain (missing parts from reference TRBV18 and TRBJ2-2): NAGVMQNPRHLVRRRGQEARLRCSPMKGHSHVYWYRQLPEEGLKFMVYLQKENIIDESGMPKERFSAEFPKEGPSILRIQQVVRGDSAAYFCASSSDSTGELFFGEGSRLTVL.